A single sample is the source of the 20 T cell receptor beta chains below, sequenced in a study of beta chain features in type 1 diabetes. Study-wide results and limits: TCRB CDR3s from Type 1 diabetes patients were moderately but significantly shorter in all four CD4+ subsets.

The antigens these receptors bind are not known. Sequencing targeted expressed TCRB transcripts, as all isolated RNA had been reverse transcribed. The data were produced by immunoSEQ multiplex PCR, yet TCRdb's version contains in-frame clones alone and is incomplete. The table shows hundreds of thousands of clones, with roughly 13% occurring only once. The sample was naive CD4+ T cells from blood. These receptors originate from a man in his late teens or twenties with type 1 diabetes.

This clone was observed a few times. This chain uses TRBV18 with TRBJ1-1, with D possibly being TRBD1 (5 bases). CDR1 KGHSH and CDR2 LQKENI come from the germline V gene. This CDR3 contains 14 residues. Trimming left V 3 bases short and J 4 bases short, with 12 bases between. The CDR3 reads CASSPGTEGTEAFF. CDR3 nucleotide sequence: TGTGCCAGCTCACCCGGGACCGAGGGCACTGAAGCTTTCTTT.

This clone was seen more than once but under ten times. J is TRBJ1-2 and V is TRBV15; D remains unclear. The CDR3 is 12 amino acids. Germline V gene sequence: CDR1 LNHNV, CDR2 YYDKDF (reference sequence). With 0 bases removed from V and 8 bases from J, the gap between germline ends came to 7 bases. This CDR3 is CATSRDVGGYTF. The CDR3 DNA reads as TGTGCCACCAGCAGAGATGTGGGAGGCTACACCTTC.

This clone appeared once. The chain uses TRBV9 and TRBJ2-5, with 9 bases aligning to TRBD1. V trimming: 1 base; J trimming: 5 bases; junction bases outside the gene matches: 6. The CDR3 totals 15 residues. Germline V gene sequence: CDR1 SGDLS, CDR2 YYNGEE. In nucleotides, the CDR3 is TGTGCCAGCAGCGTACAGGACAGGGGTATGGAGACCCAGTACTTC. This gives the protein CASSVQDRGMETQYF.

V and J are TRBV7-2 and TRBJ2-2, with 7 bases that match TRBD1. With 5 bases clipped from V and 6 bases from J, the junction kept 6 bases outside the gene matches. Germline assignment: CDR1 SGHTA and CDR2 FQGNSA. CDR3 length: 14 amino acids. CDR3 sequence: CASSPTGRSGELFF. Here the CDR3 DNA reads TGTGCCAGCAGCCCGACAGGGAGATCCGGGGAGCTGTTTTTT.

The V gene is TRBV7-8, the J gene TRBJ2-7; perhaps TRBD1 as D (6 bases). CDR1 is SGHVS, CDR2 FQNEAQ, per germline. The length of the CDR3 is 14 residues. V lost 4 bases to trimming and J lost 7 bases, with 17 bases between them. CDR3 protein: CASSSRTELTEQYF. The DNA for the CDR3 is TGTGCCAGCAGCTCCAGGACAGAACTGACGGAGCAGTACTTC.

The DNA of the CDR3 is TGCAGCGTTGCGGACAATGAGCAGTTCTTC. This sequence encodes CSVADNEQFF. The V gene is TRBV29-1, the J gene TRBJ2-1; no clear D. Trimming stripped 4 bases from V and 5 bases from J, with 3 bases between. Germline V gives CDR1 SQVTM, CDR2 ANQGSEA. The CDR3 extends over 10 amino acids.

V gene TRBV29-1 combines with J gene TRBJ1-1; D gene ambiguous. The V end was cut by 6 bases, the J end by 4 bases, with 6 bases between. The CDR3 spans 10 residues. CDR1 and CDR2 from the germline V gene are SQVTM and ANQGSEA. The CDR3 DNA reads as TGCAGCGTGAGGGTCACTGAAGCTTTCTTT. Protein sequence: CSVRVTEAFF.

This clone was seen a few times. The chain carries TRBV19 and TRBJ2-1; TRBD2 aligns across 7 bases. Germline V gene sequence: CDR1 LNHDA, CDR2 SQIVND (reference sequence). The ends lost 0 bases at V and 2 bases at J; junction bases unmatched: 4. This CDR3 has 16 amino acids. This CDR3 is CASSIDRGVAYNEQFF. The CDR3 DNA follows: TGTGCCAGTAGTATAGATCGGGGGGTAGCCTACAATGAGCAGTTCTTC. The full variable domain, its missing parts supplied by reference TRBV19 and TRBJ2-1, is DGGITQSPKYLFRKEGQNVTLSCEQNLNHDAMYWYRQDPGQGLRLIYYSQIVNDFQKGDIAEGYSVSREKKESFPLTVTSAQKNPTAFYLCASSIDRGVAYNEQFFGPGTRLTVL.

V is TRBV5-1 and J is TRBJ2-6; TRBD2 might be the D (6 bases). V dropped 7 bases and J dropped 2 bases, with 10 bases sitting between them. The germline CDR1 and CDR2 sequences are SGHRS and YFSETQ. The CDR3 has 14 residues. The CDR3 bases are TGCGCCAGCGGCTCGGGGGCTGGGGCCAACGTCCTGACTTTC. Translation: CASGSGAGANVLTF. The whole variable domain, remainder taken from reference TRBV5-1 and TRBJ2-6, is KAGVTQTPRYLIKTRGQQVTLSCSPISGHRSVSWYQQTPGQGLQFLFEYFSETQRNKGNFPGRFSGRQFSNSRSEMNVSTLELGDSALYLCASGSGAGANVLTFGAGSRLTVL.

V usage is TRBV7-2 and J usage is TRBJ2-1, with D tentatively TRBD1 (6 bases). Germline CDR1 is SGHTA and CDR2 is FQGNSA. The V and J ends lost 0 bases and 5 bases respectively, with 14 bases between them. The length of the CDR3 is 16 residues. For the CDR3, the DNA is TGTGCCAGCAGCTTAGCGTCCAGGGGAAGAGACAATGAGCAGTTCTTC. Its protein product is CASSLASRGRDNEQFF.

This clone occurred a few times. This sequence joins TRBV28 and TRBJ1-6, with D maybe TRBD1 (5 bases). In germline, CDR1 is MDHEN, CDR2 SYDVKM. The V end lost 5 bases, the J end lost 6 bases, and 14 bases lay between the germline ends. The CDR3 length is 15 residues. CDR3 loop: CASSDGASPNSPLHF. The CDR3 region has the DNA TGTGCCAGCAGTGACGGGGCATCGCCTAATTCACCCCTCCACTTT.

The chain has TRBV6-1 and TRBJ1-1; D gene uncertain. CDR3 length: 14 residues. V lost 6 bases, J lost 0 bases, and 11 bases lay in between. Germline CDR1 and CDR2: MNHNS and SASEGT. CDR3 in amino acids: CASRTGFMNTEAFF. CDR3 sequence (DNA): TGTGCCAGCAGGACGGGGTTTATGAACACTGAAGCTTTCTTT.

The V gene is TRBV5-1, the J gene TRBJ1-4, with 11 bases matching TRBD1. V lost 0 bases to trimming and J lost 7 bases; unmatched junction nucleotides: 2. CDR3 size: 15 residues. Germline loops: CDR1 SGHRS, CDR2 YFSETQ. The CDR3: CASSLAGTGGEKLFF. The CDR3 nucleotides read TGCGCCAGCAGCTTGGCCGGGACAGGGGGTGAAAAACTGTTTTTT. Combining the CDR3 with reference TRBV5-1 and TRBJ1-4 gives the whole variable domain KAGVTQTPRYLIKTRGQQVTLSCSPISGHRSVSWYQQTPGQGLQFLFEYFSETQRNKGNFPGRFSGRQFSNSRSEMNVSTLELGDSALYLCASSLAGTGGEKLFFGSGTQLSVL.

On this clone itself: Within the sample, other DNA sequences also encode this same CDR3. The chain links TRBV30 to TRBJ1-1; D not resolved. Germline-derived CDR1 and CDR2 are GTSNPN and SVGIG (reference sequence). V was clipped by 1 base and J by 0 bases, with 3 bases between them. This CDR3 has 12 amino acids. CDR3 coding DNA: TGTGCCTGGAGTGCCGTGAACACTGAAGCTTTCTTT. Residues: CAWSAVNTEAFF.

The V call is TRBV28, the J call TRBJ2-3, with a possible D match to TRBD2 (6 bases). The CDR3 is 14 amino acids. Germline CDR1 MDHEN, CDR2 SYDVKM. V was shortened by 5 bases and J by 6 bases, with 15 bases between the two germline ends. The CDR3 sequence is CASSRASAVDTQYF. The CDR3 bases are TGTGCCAGCAGTCGGGCTAGCGCAGTGGATACGCAGTATTTT.

This clone was counted between two and nine times. This chain links TRBV5-4 with TRBJ2-1; D ambiguous. V lost 4 bases to trimming and J lost 8 bases, with 22 bases between them. The CDR3 runs 16 residues. Germline values: CDR1 SGHNT, CDR2 YYREEE (reference sequence). The CDR3 loop is CASSPRASWPNDEQFF. The CDR3 coding sequence is TGTGCCAGCAGCCCCCGAGCTAGTTGGCCAAACGATGAGCAGTTCTTC.

This chain links TRBV9 with TRBJ2-3, with 11 positions matching TRBD2. The CDR3 runs 17 residues. The germline CDR1 and CDR2 sequences are SGDLS and YYNGEE. The V segment lost 0 bases and the J segment 6 bases; nucleotides outside the gene matches: 9. The CDR3 nucleotides are TGTGCCAGCAGCGTAGAGGGGTTAGCGGGGGGGCCTGATACGCAGTATTTT. It translates to CASSVEGLAGGPDTQYF. The variable domain in full, with the rest retrieved from reference TRBV9 and TRBJ2-3, is DSGVTQTPKHLITATGQRVTLRCSPRSGDLSVYWYQQSLDQGLQFLIQYYNGEERAKGNILERFSAQQFPDLHSELNLSSLELGDSALYFCASSVEGLAGGPDTQYFGPGTRLTVL.

This chain links TRBV30 with TRBJ1-3; tentatively, D is TRBD1 (5 bases). V dropped 5 bases and J dropped 2 bases, with 10 bases sitting between them. The CDR3 spans 13 residues. CDR1 and CDR2 (germline): GTSNPN, SVGIG (reference sequence). The CDR3 loop reads CAWLAGPGNTIYF. CDR3 coding DNA: TGTGCCTGGTTGGCGGGGCCTGGAAACACCATATATTTT. Using reference TRBV30 and TRBJ1-3 for the parts outside the CDR3, the full variable domain is SQTIHQWPATLVQPVGSPLSLECTVEGTSNPNLYWYRQAAGRGLQLLFYSVGIGQISSEVPQNLSASRPQDRQFILSSKKLLLSDSGFYLCAWLAGPGNTIYFGEGSWLTVV.

This sequence joins TRBV18 and TRBJ1-5; D is perhaps TRBD1 (5 bases). The CDR3 spans 15 residues. Looked up from germline, CDR1 is KGHSH and CDR2 is LQKENI. V shed 3 bases and J shed 5 bases, with 14 bases lying between them. The CDR3 region is CASSPNGGDYQPQHF. The CDR3 DNA sequence: TGTGCCAGCTCACCGAACGGGGGAGATTATCAGCCCCAGCATTTT.

V gene TRBV10-3 combines with J gene TRBJ1-3, with D uncertain. Per germline, CDR1 ENHRY and CDR2 SYGVKD. Trimming took off 0 bases at V and 0 bases at J, with 9 bases between the two ends. This CDR3 is built from 16 residues. DNA for the CDR3: TGTGCCATCAGTGAGTCGTTTGATCTCTCTGGAAACACCATATATTTT. Its translation is CAISESFDLSGNTIYF.